Following are 12 T cell receptor beta chains from one sample sequenced in a study of patients and donors after allogeneic stem cell transplantation. MiXCR, applied by TCRdb to the RT-PCR reads, yields one record per CDR3 protein. The profile shows about 110,000 distinct CDR3 sequences, about a third of them singletons. Material for sequencing was blood, either unsorted or a sorted T cell fraction (not recorded which). These receptor sequences come from a human donor who was either an allogeneic HSCT recipient or a stem cell or donor lymphocyte infusion donor (not recorded which). It is not recorded whose cells these are; they may come from a transplant donor.

CDR3 protein: CASNQGLAGSDTQYF. CDR3 coding DNA: TGCGCCAGCAACCAGGGACTAGCGGGATCAGATACGCAGTATTTT. The chain recombines TRBV4-3 with TRBJ2-3; 13 positions match TRBD2. The CDR3 spans 15 residues. Germline V lookup: CDR1 LGHNA, CDR2 YSLEER. The trim removed 7 bases at V and 4 bases at J, leaving 5 bases unmatched.

In its sample, this clonotype was seen a few times. The chain joins TRBV28 to TRBJ1-1; weak D call: TRBD1 (6 bases). The CDR3 is 12 residues long. V was pared by 5 bases and J by 7 bases, with 11 bases between. Germline values: CDR1 MDHEN, CDR2 SYDVKM. The chain's CDR3 is CASSMDSHEAFF. Written as DNA, the CDR3 is TGTGCCAGCAGTATGGACAGCCATGAAGCTTTCTTT.

The chain couples TRBV10-3 to TRBJ1-6, with 8 bases identical to TRBD1. The CDR3 length is 14 residues. V dropped 5 bases and J dropped 9; count of bases not matched to a gene: 6. CDR1 is ENHRY, CDR2 SYGVKD, per germline. The CDR3 reads CAISLQGVSSPLHF. In DNA form, the CDR3 reads TGTGCCATCAGTTTACAGGGGGTCAGTTCACCCCTCCACTTT.

This clonotype was seen more than once but under ten times. The J gene is TRBJ1-1, the V gene TRBV12-5, with D possibly TRBD1 on 5 matching bases. CDR3 length: 15 residues. The germline V and J ends were trimmed by 5 bases and 1 base, with 14 bases remaining between them. Per germline, CDR1 LGHNT and CDR2 FRNRAP. CDR3 DNA sequence: TGTGCTAGTGGTCTAGCGAGGGGCCCGAACACTGAAGCTTTCTTT. Protein sequence: CASGLARGPNTEAFF. The variable domain in full, with the rest retrieved from reference TRBV12-5 and TRBJ1-1, is DARVTQTPRHKVTEMGQEVTMRCQPILGHNTVFWYRQTMMQGLELLAYFRNRAPLDDSGMPKDRFSAEMPDATLATLKIQPSEPRDSAVYFCASGLARGPNTEAFFGQGTRLTVV.

A few counts support this clonotype. The V call is TRBV7-6, the J call TRBJ1-4; D is unresolved. The germline gives CDR1 SGHVS, CDR2 FNYEAQ. V shed 3 bases and J shed 0 bases, with 8 bases lying between them. This CDR3 is 15 amino acids long. The DNA of the CDR3 is TGTGCCAGCAGCTTCGACGGTGCAACTAATGAAAAACTGTTTTTT. Translating it yields CASSFDGATNEKLFF.

This clonotype occurred a few times. V usage is TRBV12-3 or TRBV12-4 and J usage is TRBJ2-7, with 9 positions matching TRBD1. The CDR3 runs 13 residues. Losses at the gene ends were 10 bases for V and 3 bases for J; bases not matched to a gene: 7. Here the CDR3 reads CATGTGYSYEQYF. CDR3 sequence (DNA): TGTGCCACCGGGACAGGGTATAGCTACGAGCAGTACTTC.

The chain employs TRBV20-1 and TRBJ2-1, with 7 bases identical to TRBD2. The CDR3 length is 14 residues. V shed 2 bases, J shed 4 bases, and the junction held 5 bases outside the gene matches. The germline V gene encodes CDR1 DFQATT and CDR2 SNEGSKA (reference sequence). CDR3 sequence: CSARSSSGYNEQFF. Here the CDR3 DNA reads TGCAGTGCTAGATCGTCTAGCGGTTACAATGAGCAGTTCTTC.

This clonotype has only one observation. The chain has TRBV5-1 and TRBJ2-1; D is possibly TRBD1 (6 bases). Per the germline V gene, CDR1 is SGHRS and CDR2 is YFSETQ. V gave up 0 bases and J gave up 9 bases, with 13 bases separating them. This CDR3 has 14 amino acids. Here the CDR3 reads CASSLEVARGEQFF. The CDR3 nucleotides are TGCGCCAGCAGCTTGGAAGTGGCCAGGGGTGAGCAGTTCTTC. The variable domain in full, completed from reference TRBV5-1 and TRBJ2-1, reads KAGVTQTPRYLIKTRGQQVTLSCSPISGHRSVSWYQQTPGQGLQFLFEYFSETQRNKGNFPGRFSGRQFSNSRSEMNVSTLELGDSALYLCASSLEVARGEQFFGPGTRLTVL.

There are a few counts of this clonotype. The chain carries TRBV6-1 and TRBJ1-6; D call uncertain. This CDR3 is built from 13 residues. V was pared by 7 bases and J by 9 bases, with 13 bases between. From germline, CDR1 is MNHNS and CDR2 SASEGT. CDR3 in amino acids: CASKITVGSPLHF. In DNA, the CDR3 is TGTGCCAGCAAAATTACAGTGGGTTCACCCCTCCACTTT.

This clonotype was counted between two and nine times. The chain joins TRBV20-1 to TRBJ2-1; D is unclear. The V end lost 5 bases, the J end lost 0 bases, and 14 bases lay between the germline ends. From germline, CDR1 is DFQATT and CDR2 SNEGSKA (reference sequence). There are 15 residues in the CDR3. CDR3 sequence (DNA): TGCAGTGCTGCGACTCTCATGGGCTCCTACAATGAGCAGTTCTTC. Residues: CSAATLMGSYNEQFF.

V usage is TRBV7-2 and J usage is TRBJ1-2; D possibly corresponds to TRBD1 (6 bases). There are 15 residues in the CDR3. V was pared by 4 bases and J by 0 bases, with 12 bases between. In germline, CDR1 is SGHTA, CDR2 FQGNSA. The CDR3 DNA is TGTGCCAGCAGCTCACAGGGATCAGCTAACTATGGCTACACCTTC. It translates to CASSSQGSANYGYTF.

This clonotype was seen only once. The chain links TRBV19 to TRBJ2-4; 10 bases agree with TRBD1. The germline CDR1 and CDR2 sequences are LNHDA and SQIVND (reference sequence). The CDR3 length is 16 residues. V lost 5 bases, J lost 6 bases, and 10 bases stayed unmatched. Written as DNA, the CDR3 is TGTGCCAGTAGTCCTTTGGGACAGGGGAGTCCAAACATTCAGTACTTC. Translated, it gives CASSPLGQGSPNIQYF.